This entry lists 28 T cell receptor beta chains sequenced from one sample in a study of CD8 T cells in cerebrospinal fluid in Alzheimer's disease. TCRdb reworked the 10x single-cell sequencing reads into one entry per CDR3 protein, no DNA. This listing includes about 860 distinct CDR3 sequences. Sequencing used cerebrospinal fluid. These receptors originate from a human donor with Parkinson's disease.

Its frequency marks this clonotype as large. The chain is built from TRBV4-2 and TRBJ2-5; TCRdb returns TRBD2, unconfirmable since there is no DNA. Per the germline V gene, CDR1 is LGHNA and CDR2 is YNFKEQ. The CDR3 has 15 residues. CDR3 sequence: CASSQGLAVQETQYF.

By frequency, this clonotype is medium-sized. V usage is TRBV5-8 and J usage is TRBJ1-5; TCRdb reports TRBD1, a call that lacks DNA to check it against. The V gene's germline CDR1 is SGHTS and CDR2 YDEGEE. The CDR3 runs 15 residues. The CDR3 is CASSRGQGRNQPQHF.

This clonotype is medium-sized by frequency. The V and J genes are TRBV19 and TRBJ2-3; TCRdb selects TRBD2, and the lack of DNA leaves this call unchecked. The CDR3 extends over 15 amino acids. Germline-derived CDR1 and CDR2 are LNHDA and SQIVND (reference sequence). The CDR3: CASREPLATTDTQYF.

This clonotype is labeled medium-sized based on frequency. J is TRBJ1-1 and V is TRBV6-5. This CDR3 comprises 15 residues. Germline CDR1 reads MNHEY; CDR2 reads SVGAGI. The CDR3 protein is CASSYSFLGGTEAFF.

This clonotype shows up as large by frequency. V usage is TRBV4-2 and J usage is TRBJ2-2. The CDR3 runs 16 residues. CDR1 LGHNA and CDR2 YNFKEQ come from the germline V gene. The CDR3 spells CASSQDWATNTGELFF.

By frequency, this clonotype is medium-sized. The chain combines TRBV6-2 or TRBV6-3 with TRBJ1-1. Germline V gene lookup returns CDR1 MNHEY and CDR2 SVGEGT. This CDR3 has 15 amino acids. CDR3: CASSYSARRGTEAFF.

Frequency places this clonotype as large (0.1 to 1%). CDR3 loop: CASSAERGGRSEQFF. The genes are TRBV2 and TRBJ2-1; without DNA, the TCRdb call of TRBD2 cannot be checked. CDR3 length: 15 amino acids. Per the germline V gene, CDR1 is SNHLY and CDR2 is FYNNEI.

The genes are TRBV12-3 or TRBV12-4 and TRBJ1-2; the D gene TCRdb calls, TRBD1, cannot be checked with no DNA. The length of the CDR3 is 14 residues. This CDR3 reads CASFRDGGFYGYTF.

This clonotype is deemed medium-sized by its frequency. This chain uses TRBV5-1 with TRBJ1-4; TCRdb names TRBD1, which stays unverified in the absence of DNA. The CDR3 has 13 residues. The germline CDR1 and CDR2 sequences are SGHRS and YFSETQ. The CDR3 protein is CASSLGGDEKLFF.

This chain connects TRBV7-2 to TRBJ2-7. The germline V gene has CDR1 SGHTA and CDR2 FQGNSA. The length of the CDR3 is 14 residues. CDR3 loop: CASSLGAGSHEQYF.

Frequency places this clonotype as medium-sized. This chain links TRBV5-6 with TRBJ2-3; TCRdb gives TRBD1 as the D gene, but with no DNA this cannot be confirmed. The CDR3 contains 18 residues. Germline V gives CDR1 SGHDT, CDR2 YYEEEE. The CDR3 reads CASSFDGGGPWSTDTQYF.

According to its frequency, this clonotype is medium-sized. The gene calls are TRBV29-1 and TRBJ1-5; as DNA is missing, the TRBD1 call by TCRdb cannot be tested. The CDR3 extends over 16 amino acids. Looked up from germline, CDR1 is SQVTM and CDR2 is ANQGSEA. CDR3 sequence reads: CSVVTPRGTGGQPQHF.

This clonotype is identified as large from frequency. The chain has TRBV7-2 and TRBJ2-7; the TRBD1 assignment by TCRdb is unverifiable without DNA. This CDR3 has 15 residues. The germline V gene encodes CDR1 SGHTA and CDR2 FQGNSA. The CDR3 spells CASSSGPKLLYEQYF.

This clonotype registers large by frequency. CDR3 region: CASSSGPNTEAFF. This chain connects TRBV5-4 to TRBJ1-1. Germline CDR1 reads SGHNT; CDR2 reads YYREEE (reference sequence). The CDR3 is 13 residues long.

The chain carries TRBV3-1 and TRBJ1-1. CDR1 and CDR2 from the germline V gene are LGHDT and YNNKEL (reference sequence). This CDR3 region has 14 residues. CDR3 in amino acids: CASSYRHQNTEAFF.

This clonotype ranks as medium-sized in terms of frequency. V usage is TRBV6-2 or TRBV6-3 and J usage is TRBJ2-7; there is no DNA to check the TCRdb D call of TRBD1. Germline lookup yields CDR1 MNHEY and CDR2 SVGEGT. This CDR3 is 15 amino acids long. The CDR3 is CASSYGMGAPYEQYF.

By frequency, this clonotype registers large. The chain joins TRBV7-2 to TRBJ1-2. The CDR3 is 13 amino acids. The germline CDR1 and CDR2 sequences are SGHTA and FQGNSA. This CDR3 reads CASSPAANYGYTF. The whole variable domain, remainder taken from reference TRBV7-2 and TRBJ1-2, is GAGVSQSPSNKVTEKGKDVELRCDPISGHTALYWYRQSLGQGLEFLIYFQGNSAPDKSGLPSDRFSAERTGGSVSTLTIQRTQQEDSAVYLCASSPAANYGYTFGSGTRLTVV.

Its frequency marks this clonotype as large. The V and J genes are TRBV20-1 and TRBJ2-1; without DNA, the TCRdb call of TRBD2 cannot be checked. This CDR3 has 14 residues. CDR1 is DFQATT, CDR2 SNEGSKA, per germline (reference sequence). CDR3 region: CRGLRRGVYNEQFF.

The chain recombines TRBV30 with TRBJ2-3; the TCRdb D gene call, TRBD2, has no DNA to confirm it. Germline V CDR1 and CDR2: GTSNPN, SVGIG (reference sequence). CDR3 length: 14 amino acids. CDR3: CAWSPSGVTDTQYF.

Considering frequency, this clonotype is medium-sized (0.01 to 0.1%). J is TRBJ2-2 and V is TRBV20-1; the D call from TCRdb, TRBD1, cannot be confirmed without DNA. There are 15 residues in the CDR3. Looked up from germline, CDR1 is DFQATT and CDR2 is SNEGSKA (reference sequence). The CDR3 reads CSASRSGHYTGELFF.

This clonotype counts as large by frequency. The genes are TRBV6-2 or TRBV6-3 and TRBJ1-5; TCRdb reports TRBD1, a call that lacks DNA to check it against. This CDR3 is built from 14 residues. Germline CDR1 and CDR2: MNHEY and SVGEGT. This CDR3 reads CASSTGTVNQPQHF.

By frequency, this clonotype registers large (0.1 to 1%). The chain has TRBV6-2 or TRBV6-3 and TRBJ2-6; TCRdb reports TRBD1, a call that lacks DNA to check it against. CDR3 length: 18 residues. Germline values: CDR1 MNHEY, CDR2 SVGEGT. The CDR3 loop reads CASSQIPGQGMGANVLTF.

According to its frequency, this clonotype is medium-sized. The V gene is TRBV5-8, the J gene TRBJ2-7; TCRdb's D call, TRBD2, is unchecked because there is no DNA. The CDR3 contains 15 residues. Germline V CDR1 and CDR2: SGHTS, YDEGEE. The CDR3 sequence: CASSLGASSSYEQYF.

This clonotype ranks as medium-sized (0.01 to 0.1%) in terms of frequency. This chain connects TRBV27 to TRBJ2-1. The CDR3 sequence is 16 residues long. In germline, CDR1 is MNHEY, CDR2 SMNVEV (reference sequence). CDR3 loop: CASSSHAGGTYNEQFF.

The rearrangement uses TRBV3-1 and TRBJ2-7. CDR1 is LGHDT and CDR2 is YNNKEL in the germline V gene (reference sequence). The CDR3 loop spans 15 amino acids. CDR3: CASSHLKASSYEQYF.

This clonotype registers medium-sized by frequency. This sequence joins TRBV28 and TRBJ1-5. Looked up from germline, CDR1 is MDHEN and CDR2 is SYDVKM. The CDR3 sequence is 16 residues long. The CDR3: CASTSDGARYNQPQHF.

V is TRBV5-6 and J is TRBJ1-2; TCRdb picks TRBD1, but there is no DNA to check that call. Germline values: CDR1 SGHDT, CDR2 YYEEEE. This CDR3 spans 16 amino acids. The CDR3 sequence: CASSFADRGRLYGYTF.

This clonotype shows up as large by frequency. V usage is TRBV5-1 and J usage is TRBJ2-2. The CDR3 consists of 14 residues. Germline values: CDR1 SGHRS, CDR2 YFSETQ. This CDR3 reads CASRITTNTGELFF.